This is a list of T cell receptor beta chains from one sample in a study of response to subunit inactivated influenza vaccine. TCRdb itself ran the RT-PCR reads through MiXCR, one entry per CDR3 protein. The profile shows about 500,000 distinct CDR3 sequences, 15% to 20% of them singletons. The sample here was CD4+ T cells sorted from PBMCs, taken less than 30 months after vaccination. The source is a man between 50 and 75 years old who received an inactivated influenza vaccine. CDR3s include the opening cysteine and the closing phenylalanine or tryptophan.

j_call v_call cdr3_length cdr3_aa
TRBJ1-1 TRBV18 14 CASSQGFGNTEAFF
TRBJ2-1 TRBV24-1 17 CATSDPGTSGSVNEQFF
TRBJ2-5 TRBV12-3/TRBV12-4 17 CASTVAPSGKVDETQYF
TRBJ2-7 TRBV20-1 15 CSAREGAGVGDEQYF
TRBJ1-1 TRBV7-9 15 CASSLLRGMNTEAFF
TRBJ1-5 TRBV4-2 15 CASSQDAPRAQPQHF
TRBJ2-3 TRBV4-2 22 CASSQDLVLRQESYRGSDTQYF
TRBJ1-6 TRBV6-2/TRBV6-3 19 CASSYVVGQRSSYNSPLHF
TRBJ2-5 TRBV20-1 14 CSARAPHTGETQYF
TRBJ1-1 TRBV15 15 CATSRFGGRNTEAFF
TRBJ1-6 TRBV5-5 14 CASSVQQIDSPLHF
TRBJ2-5 TRBV20-1 13 CSARSPSGLNQYF
TRBJ2-1 TRBV29-1 11 CSVRIYNEQFF
TRBJ1-5 TRBV12-3/TRBV12-4 14 CASSLQALQGPQHF